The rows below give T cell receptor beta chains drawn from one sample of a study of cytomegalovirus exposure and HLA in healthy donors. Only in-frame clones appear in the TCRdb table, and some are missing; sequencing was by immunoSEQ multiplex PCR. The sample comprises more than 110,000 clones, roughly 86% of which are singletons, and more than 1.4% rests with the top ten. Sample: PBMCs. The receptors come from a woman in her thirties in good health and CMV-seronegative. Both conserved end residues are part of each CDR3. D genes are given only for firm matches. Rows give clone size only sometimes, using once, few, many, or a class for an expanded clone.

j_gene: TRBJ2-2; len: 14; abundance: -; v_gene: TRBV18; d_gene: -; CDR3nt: TGTGCCAGCTCACCTTCGGGGGACACCGGGGAGCTGTTTTTT; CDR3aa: CASSPSGDTGELFF
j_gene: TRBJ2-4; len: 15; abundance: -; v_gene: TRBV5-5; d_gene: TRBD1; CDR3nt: TGTGCCAGCAGCTTGAGACAGGGGGCGGGAAACATTCAGTACTTC; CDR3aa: CASSLRQGAGNIQYF
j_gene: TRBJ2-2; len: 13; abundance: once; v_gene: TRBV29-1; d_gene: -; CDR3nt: TGCAGCGTTGATCCCCAGGACACCGGGGAGCTGTTTTTT; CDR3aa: CSVDPQDTGELFF
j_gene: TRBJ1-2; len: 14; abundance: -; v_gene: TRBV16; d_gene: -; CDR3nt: TGTGCCAGCAGCGCCCAGGGCCTTTCCGATGGCTACACCTTC; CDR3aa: CASSAQGLSDGYTF
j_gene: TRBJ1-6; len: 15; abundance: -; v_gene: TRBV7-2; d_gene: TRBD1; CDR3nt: TGTGCCAGCAGCTTGGGACAGGGTCTTTGGTCACCCCTCCACTTT; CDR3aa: CASSLGQGLWSPLHF
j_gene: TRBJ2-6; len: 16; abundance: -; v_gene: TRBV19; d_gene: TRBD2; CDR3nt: TGTGCCAGTAGTATAGGGGAGGGCACTGGGGCCAACGTCCTGACTTTC; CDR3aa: CASSIGEGTGANVLTF
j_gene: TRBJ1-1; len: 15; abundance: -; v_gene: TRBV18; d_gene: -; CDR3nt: TGTGCCAGCTCACCGATGGTAGGCGGGAACACTGAAGCTTTCTTT; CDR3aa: CASSPMVGGNTEAFF
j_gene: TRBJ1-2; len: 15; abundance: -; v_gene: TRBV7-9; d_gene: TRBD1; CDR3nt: TGTGCCAGCAGCTTACCCCAGGGGGAAAACTATGGCTACACCTTC; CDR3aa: CASSLPQGENYGYTF
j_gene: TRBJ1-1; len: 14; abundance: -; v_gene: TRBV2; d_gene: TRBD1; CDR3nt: TGTGCCAGCAGGTCAGAGACAGGGCGGACTGAAGCTTTCTTT; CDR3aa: CASRSETGRTEAFF
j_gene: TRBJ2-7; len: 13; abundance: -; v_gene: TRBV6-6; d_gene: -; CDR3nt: TGTGCCAGCAGTTACACAGAAGTCTACGAGCAGTACTTC; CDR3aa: CASSYTEVYEQYF
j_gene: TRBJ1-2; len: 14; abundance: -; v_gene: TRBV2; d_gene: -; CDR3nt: TGTGCCAGCAGTGTGAAGACATCGCTTGGCGGCTACACCTTC; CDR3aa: CASSVKTSLGGYTF
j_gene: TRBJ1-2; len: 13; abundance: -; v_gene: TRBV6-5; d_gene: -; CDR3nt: TGTGCCAGCATTCTCGGACAGCACTATGGCTACACCTTC; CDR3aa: CASILGQHYGYTF
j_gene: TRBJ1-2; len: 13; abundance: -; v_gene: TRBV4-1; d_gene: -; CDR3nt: TGCGCCAGCAGCCCCACGGACAGCTATGGCTACACCTTC; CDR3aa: CASSPTDSYGYTF
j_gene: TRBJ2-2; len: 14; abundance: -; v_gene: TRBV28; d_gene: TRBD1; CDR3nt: TGTGCCAGCAGTCTGACAGGGTCAACCGGGGAGCTGTTTTTT; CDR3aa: CASSLTGSTGELFF
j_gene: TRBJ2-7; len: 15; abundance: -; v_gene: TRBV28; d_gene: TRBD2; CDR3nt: TGTGCCAGCAGTTTAATTCAAGCGGGGGGCGGAGAGCAGTACTTC; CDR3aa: CASSLIQAGGGEQYF
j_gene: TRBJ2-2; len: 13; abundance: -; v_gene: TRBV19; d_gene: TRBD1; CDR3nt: TGTGCCAGTAGTAAGAGGGGGCTAAGGGAGCTGTTTTTT; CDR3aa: CASSKRGLRELFF
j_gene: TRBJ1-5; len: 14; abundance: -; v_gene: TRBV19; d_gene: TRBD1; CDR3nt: TGTGCCACCCGCCCGACAGGGGGCAGCCAGCCCCAGCATTTT; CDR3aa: CATRPTGGSQPQHF
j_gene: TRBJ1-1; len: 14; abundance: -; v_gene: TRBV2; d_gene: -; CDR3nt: TGTGCCAGCAGTGGTCAGGGGATGAACACTGAAGCTTTCTTT; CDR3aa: CASSGQGMNTEAFF
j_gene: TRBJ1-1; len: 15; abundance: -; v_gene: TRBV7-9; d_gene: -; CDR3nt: TGTGCCAGCAGCACAGACACAGGGTTGAACACTGAAGCTTTCTTT; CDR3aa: CASSTDTGLNTEAFF
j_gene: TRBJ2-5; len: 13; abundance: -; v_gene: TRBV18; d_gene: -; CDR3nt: TGTGCCAGCGAAAAACAGGGTGAGGAGACCCAGTACTTC; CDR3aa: CASEKQGEETQYF
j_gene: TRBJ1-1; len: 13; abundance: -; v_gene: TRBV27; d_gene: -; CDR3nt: TGTGCCAGCAGTTTGACAGAGAACACTGAAGCTTTCTTT; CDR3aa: CASSLTENTEAFF
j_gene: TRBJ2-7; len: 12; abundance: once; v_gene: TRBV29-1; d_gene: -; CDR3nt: TGCAGCGTTGGTTCAGACAGGTACGAGCAGTACTTC; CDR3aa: CSVGSDRYEQYF
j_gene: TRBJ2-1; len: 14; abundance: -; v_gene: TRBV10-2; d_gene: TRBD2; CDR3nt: TGCGCCAGCACACTAGCGGGGGTCTACAATGAGCAGTTCTTC; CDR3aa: CASTLAGVYNEQFF
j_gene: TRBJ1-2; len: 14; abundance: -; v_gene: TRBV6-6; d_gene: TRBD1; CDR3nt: TGTGCCAGCAGTTTTACAGGGGCCACGGATGGCTACACCTTC; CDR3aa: CASSFTGATDGYTF
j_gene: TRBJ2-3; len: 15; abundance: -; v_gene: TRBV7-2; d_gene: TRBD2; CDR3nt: TGTGCCAGCAGCTTAGGGGCGGGGGGGCTAAATACGCAGTATTTT; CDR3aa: CASSLGAGGLNTQYF
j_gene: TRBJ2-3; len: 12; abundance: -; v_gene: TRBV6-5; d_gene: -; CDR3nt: TGTGCCAGCAGTACCTCTAGAGATACGCAGTATTTT; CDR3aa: CASSTSRDTQYF
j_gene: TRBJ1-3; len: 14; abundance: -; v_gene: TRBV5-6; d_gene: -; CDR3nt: TGTGCCAGCAATTACCGCGGCTCTGGAAACACCATATATTTT; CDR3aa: CASNYRGSGNTIYF
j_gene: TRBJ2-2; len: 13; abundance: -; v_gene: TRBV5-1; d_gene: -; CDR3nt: TGCGCCAGCAGCTTGGTGCGGTCCGGGGAGCTGTTTTTT; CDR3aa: CASSLVRSGELFF
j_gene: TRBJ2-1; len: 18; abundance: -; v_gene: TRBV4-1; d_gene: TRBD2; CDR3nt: TGCGCCAGCAGCCAAGGGACTAGCGGGGGGACCCGATACAATGAGCAGTTCTTC; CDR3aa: CASSQGTSGGTRYNEQFF
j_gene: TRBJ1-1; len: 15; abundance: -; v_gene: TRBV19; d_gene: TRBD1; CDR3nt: TGTGCCAGTAGTATAGAGGGACAGGGAGGCACTGAAGCTTTCTTT; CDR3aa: CASSIEGQGGTEAFF
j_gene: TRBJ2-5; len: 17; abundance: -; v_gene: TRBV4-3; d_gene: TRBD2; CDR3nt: TGCGCCAGCAGCCAAGAGGCTAGCGGGGGACTCGCCGGGACCCAGTACTTC; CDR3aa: CASSQEASGGLAGTQYF
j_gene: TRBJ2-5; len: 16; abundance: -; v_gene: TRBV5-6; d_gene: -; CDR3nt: TGTGCCAGCAGCTTGGGGTTGACAGGCCCCCCGGAGACCCAGTACTTC; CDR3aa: CASSLGLTGPPETQYF
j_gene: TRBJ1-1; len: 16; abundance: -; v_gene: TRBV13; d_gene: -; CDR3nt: TGTGCCAGCAGCTTACGGGGTAGCAGACTGAACACTGAAGCTTTCTTT; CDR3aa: CASSLRGSRLNTEAFF
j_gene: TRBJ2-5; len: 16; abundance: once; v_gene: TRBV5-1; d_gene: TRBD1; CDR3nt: TGCGCCAGCAGCCTCGTGCCGGGACAGGGGCTTGGGACCCAGTACTTC; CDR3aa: CASSLVPGQGLGTQYF
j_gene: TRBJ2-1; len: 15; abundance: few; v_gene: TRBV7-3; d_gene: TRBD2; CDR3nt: TGTGCCAGCAGCCCCGCAGCGGGGGGGGGAAATGAGCAGTTCTTC; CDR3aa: CASSPAAGGGNEQFF
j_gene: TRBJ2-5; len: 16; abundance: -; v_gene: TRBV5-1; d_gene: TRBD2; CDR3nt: TGCGCCAGCAGCTTGTACAGCGGGGGGAACCAAGAGACCCAGTACTTC; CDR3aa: CASSLYSGGNQETQYF
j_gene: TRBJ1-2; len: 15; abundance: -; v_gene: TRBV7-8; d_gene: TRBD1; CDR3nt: TGTGCCAGCAGCCCCCCGGGACAGGGGCTCTATGGCTACACCTTC; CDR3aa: CASSPPGQGLYGYTF
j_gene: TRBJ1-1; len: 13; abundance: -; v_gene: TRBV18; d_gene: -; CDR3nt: TGTGCCAGCTCACCACCGATGGCGGAGGAAGCTTTCTTT; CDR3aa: CASSPPMAEEAFF
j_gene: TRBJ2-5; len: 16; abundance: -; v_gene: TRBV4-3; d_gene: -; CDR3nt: TGCGCCAGCAGCCAAGAAATTGCCCAGTACCAAGAGACCCAGTACTTC; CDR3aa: CASSQEIAQYQETQYF